This passage covers 17 T cell receptor beta chains from one sample sequenced in a study of vaccination and CD4 T cells after COVID-19. TCRdb passed the PCR reads through MiXCR, listing each CDR3 protein once. The sample includes 12,000 to 15,000 distinct CDR3 sequences, roughly 65% of them seen just once. The starting material was CD4+ T cells from blood, obtained after SARS-CoV-2 vaccination. These receptors were taken from a human donor who had recovered from COVID-19.

The rearrangement links TRBV28 to TRBJ2-6, with D possibly being TRBD1 or TRBD2 (6 bases each). Looked up from germline, CDR1 is MDHEN and CDR2 is SYDVKM. V was pared by 3 bases and J by 3 bases, with 9 bases between. CDR3 length: 15 residues. The CDR3 loop reads CASSFGGLGANVLTF. DNA of the CDR3: TGTGCCAGCAGTTTCGGGGGCCTTGGGGCCAACGTCCTGACTTTC.

This chain uses TRBV28 with TRBJ1-5, with 7 bases fitting TRBD1. CDR1 is MDHEN, CDR2 SYDVKM, per germline. The CDR3 has 17 amino acids. The V gene end was trimmed by 6 bases and the J gene end by 0 bases; junction bases not matched to a gene: 11. Written as DNA, the CDR3 is TGTGCCAGCAGGGAGGGACAGTCGAGGTATAGCAATCAGCCCCAGCATTTT. This gives the protein CASREGQSRYSNQPQHF.

J is TRBJ2-3 and V is TRBV28, with TRBD1 matching over 7 bases. Germline trimming cut 4 bases from V and 4 bases from J; bases unmatched to any gene: 14. Germline V gene sequence: CDR1 MDHEN, CDR2 SYDVKM. The CDR3 has 17 residues. CDR3 sequence (DNA): TGTGCCAGCAGTTCCGTCCAAACGTACAGGGGTGCAGATACGCAGTATTTT. This encodes CASSSVQTYRGADTQYF.

In its sample, this clonotype was seen a few times. J is TRBJ2-1 and V is TRBV6-1; the D gene is possibly TRBD1 (6 bases). The CDR3 has 15 amino acids. Looked up from germline, CDR1 is MNHNS and CDR2 is SASEGT. The V end was cut by 2 bases, the J end by 0 bases, with 8 bases between. The CDR3 spells CASSEQGPSYNEQFF. CDR3 DNA: TGTGCCAGCAGTGAACAGGGGCCCTCCTACAATGAGCAGTTCTTC.

V gene TRBV7-8 combines with J gene TRBJ2-5; 8 bases align to TRBD2. Germline V gene data show CDR1 as SGHVS and CDR2 as FQNEAQ. CDR3 length: 15 residues. The trim removed 3 bases at V and 2 bases at J, leaving 5 bases unmatched. As DNA, the CDR3 is TGTGCCAGCAGCTTCCGACTAGCGAGTCAAGAGACCCAGTACTTC. As protein: CASSFRLASQETQYF.

The chain links TRBV7-3 to TRBJ2-3; 7 bases agree with TRBD2. Trimming cost V 4 bases and J 0 bases; bases outside gene matches: 19. Per germline, CDR1 SGHTA and CDR2 FQGTGA. The CDR3 is 20 residues long. CDR3 sequence reads: CASSSGELSGGSPSTDTQYF. CDR3 nucleotide sequence: TGTGCCAGCAGCTCCGGCGAGCTTTCTGGCGGGAGCCCTAGCACAGATACGCAGTATTTT.

The J gene is TRBJ2-7, the V gene TRBV29-1; D is uncertain. Germline V gene sequence: CDR1 SQVTM, CDR2 ANQGSEA. Trimming left V 3 bases short and J 2 bases short, with 14 bases between. The CDR3 is 14 amino acids. DNA of the CDR3: TGCAGCGTTGACCGCGGCTCTGAGCCCTACGAGCAGTACTTC. Its translation is CSVDRGSEPYEQYF.

This chain links TRBV24-1 with TRBJ2-3, with 10 bases matching TRBD2. Trimming cost V 9 bases and J 1 base; bases outside gene matches: 6. The CDR3 is 15 amino acids. The V gene's germline CDR1 is KGHDR and CDR2 SFDVKD. CDR3 coding DNA: TGTGCCACCGCTTCCGGGACTAGCGGCACAGATACGCAGTATTTT. Translation gives CATASGTSGTDTQYF.

The V and J genes are TRBV20-1 and TRBJ2-5; 13 nucleotides match TRBD2. This CDR3 spans 17 amino acids. Germline-derived CDR1 and CDR2 are DFQATT and SNEGSKA (reference sequence). Trimming at V came to 0 bases and at J to 5 bases, leaving 9 bases not matched to a gene. In DNA, the CDR3 is TGCAGTGCTAGAGATTGGACTAGCGGGAGTGATGTGGAGACCCAGTACTTC. Translated: CSARDWTSGSDVETQYF.

This clonotype was seen a handful of times. V usage is TRBV24-1 and J usage is TRBJ1-2; D might be TRBD1 (5 bases). Trimming stripped 4 bases from V and 2 bases from J, with 10 bases between. From germline, CDR1 is KGHDR and CDR2 SFDVKD. This CDR3 has 14 residues. The CDR3: CATSESRGNYGYTF. CDR3 DNA sequence: TGTGCCACCAGTGAATCTCGGGGGAACTATGGCTACACCTTC.

The chain carries TRBV28 and TRBJ1-5, with a possible D match to TRBD1 (5 bases). V lost 7 bases and J lost 5, with 18 bases in between. The CDR3 covers 15 residues. Germline V CDR1 and CDR2: MDHEN, SYDVKM. Here the CDR3 DNA reads TGTGCCAGCACCAACGCGGGGGAGCTTGATCAGCCCCAGCATTTT. Translation gives CASTNAGELDQPQHF.

V gene TRBV20-1 combines with J gene TRBJ1-5; unclear D gene. The CDR3 has 13 amino acids. The germline V gene has CDR1 DFQATT and CDR2 SNEGSKA (reference sequence). V was cut by 1 base and J by 1 base, with 5 bases left in between. CDR3 residues: CSARGASNQPQHF. CDR3 sequence (DNA): TGCAGTGCTAGAGGCGCCAGCAATCAGCCCCAGCATTTT.

The V gene is TRBV6-1, the J gene TRBJ1-1; D call uncertain. The V gene lost 5 bases and the J gene lost 5 bases, with 21 bases spanning the gap. In germline, CDR1 is MNHNS, CDR2 SASEGT. CDR3 length: 16 amino acids. In DNA, the CDR3 is TGTGCCAGCAGTCCGCGCCGCGGGCGAGTGGGGACTGAAGCTTTCTTT. Amino acid sequence: CASSPRRGRVGTEAFF.

The chain is built from TRBV11-2 and TRBJ2-1; D is undetermined. CDR1 is SGHAT, CDR2 FQNNGV, per germline. This CDR3 is built from 15 residues. Trimming took 1 base from V and 8 from J, leaving 15 bases between them. For the CDR3, the DNA is TGTGCCAGCAGCTTAGGATCTAGGTTTGGCGATGAGCAGTTCTTC. Protein: CASSLGSRFGDEQFF.

V is TRBV7-3 and J is TRBJ1-6; D is undetermined. CDR3 length: 16 amino acids. Germline V gives CDR1 SGHTA, CDR2 FQGTGA. Trimming cost V 7 bases and J 0 bases, with 13 bases left between them. CDR3 sequence reads: CASISGPSSYNSPLHF. In DNA form, the CDR3 reads TGTGCCAGCATTTCAGGCCCGAGCTCCTATAATTCACCCCTCCACTTT.

This chain connects TRBV6-1 to TRBJ1-5; 12 bases map to TRBD1. The CDR3 spans 16 residues. The V and J ends lost 5 bases and 6 bases, in that order; junction bases with no gene match: 8. Germline V gene sequence: CDR1 MNHNS, CDR2 SASEGT. The CDR3 spells CASSPIGDRGRQPQHF. The CDR3 DNA reads TGTGCCAGCAGTCCTATAGGGGACAGGGGGCGTCAGCCCCAGCATTTT.

The CDR3 protein is CASSRSWANTGELFF. DNA of the CDR3: TGTGCCAGCAGTCGGAGTTGGGCGAACACCGGGGAGCTGTTTTTT. The V call is TRBV6-1, the J call TRBJ2-2; D call uncertain. The CDR3 has 15 amino acids. Germline CDR1 is MNHNS and CDR2 is SASEGT. Trimming left V 5 bases short and J 0 bases short, with 10 bases between.